This T cell receptor beta chain was identified during a study of CD8+ T cells in alopecia areata. To note about this clone: At one end the junction does not follow the germline gene, possibly because of a read error.

Germline V gene sequence: CDR1 SNHLY, CDR2 FYNNEI. The CDR3 runs to 13 residues. RNA was extracted and reverse transcribed into cDNA as the sequencing template. Method: immunoSEQ multiplex PCR; TCRdb's copy keeps in-frame clones and lacks some. The table lists 200,000 to 250,000 clones, about two thirds of them singletons. The chain carries TRBV2 and TRBJ1-6; weak D call: TRBD1 (5 bases). This specimen was CD4+ T cells sorted from blood, taken at week 0. This receptor was identified in a human donor with alopecia areata. CDR3 region: CASSGGRDSPLHF. In DNA, the CDR3 is TGTGCCAGCTCCGGGGGTCGGGATTCACCCCTCCACTTC. The full variable domain, with the rest looked up from reference TRBV2 and TRBJ1-6, is EPEVTQTPSHQVTQMGQEVILRCVPISNHLYFYWYRQILGQKVEFLVSFYNNEISEKSEIFDDQFSVERPDGSNFTLKIRSTKLEDSAMYFCASSGGRDSPLHFGNGTRLTVT.